A selection of T cell receptor beta chains follows, all from one sample in a study of shared clonotypes between healthy human individuals. Measured with immunoSEQ multiplex PCR; TCRdb has only the in-frame clones, and not every one. The table shows approximately 2,000,000 clones, with just over 90% occurring only once. The specimen was naive CD8+ T cells from PBMCs. These receptors were obtained from a man aged 18-30 years in good health. Some clones in this sample may be carry-over from other donors' samples. The CDR3 runs from the conserved cysteine through the conserved F or W. Fields, in order: clone size, J gene, D gene, V gene, CDR3 DNA, CDR3 protein. A D gene is named only where the DNA matches it firmly. Where a row states a size, it is once, few, many or the class of an expanded clone; other rows omit it.

clone_size: NA
j_call: TRBJ1-2
d_call: NA
v_call: TRBV14
cdr3_nt: TGTGCCAGCAGCCCGCTCGGACAGCTCTATGGCTACACCTTC
cdr3_aa: CASSPLGQLYGYTF

clone_size: NA
j_call: TRBJ1-5
d_call: TRBD1
v_call: TRBV28
cdr3_nt: TGTGCCAGCAAGAAGGGGGACAGGGAGTATAGCAATCAGCCCCAGCATTTT
cdr3_aa: CASKKGDREYSNQPQHF

clone_size: few
j_call: TRBJ1-2
d_call: NA
v_call: TRBV9
cdr3_nt: TGTGCCAGCAGCGTCGACAGATATGGCTACACCTTC
cdr3_aa: CASSVDRYGYTF

clone_size: NA
j_call: TRBJ2-7
d_call: NA
v_call: TRBV27
cdr3_nt: TGTGCCAGCAGTTTACTGGGAGCTATCGAGCAGTACTTC
cdr3_aa: CASSLLGAIEQYF

clone_size: NA
j_call: TRBJ1-2
d_call: NA
v_call: TRBV7-9
cdr3_nt: TGTGCCAGCAGCTTAGTGACCTTCGAGGGCTCCGAGGGCTACACCTTC
cdr3_aa: CASSLVTFEGSEGYTF

clone_size: once
j_call: TRBJ2-3
d_call: NA
v_call: TRBV9
cdr3_nt: TGTGCCAGCAGCGTATCTCCCCGCGGGATTAGCACAGATACGCAGTATTTT
cdr3_aa: CASSVSPRGISTDTQYF

clone_size: NA
j_call: TRBJ2-5
d_call: NA
v_call: TRBV7-9
cdr3_nt: TGTGCCAGCAGCCCCAGACTAGAAGAAGAGACCCAGTACTTC
cdr3_aa: CASSPRLEEETQYF

clone_size: NA
j_call: TRBJ2-7
d_call: TRBD2
v_call: TRBV29-1
cdr3_nt: TGCAGCGTTGAGCGCGGGAGCAACTCCTACGAGCAGTACTTC
cdr3_aa: CSVERGSNSYEQYF

clone_size: NA
j_call: TRBJ2-2
d_call: NA
v_call: TRBV9
cdr3_nt: TGTGCCAGCAGCGTAGAGGGGGGAGTCACCGGGGAGCTGTTTTTT
cdr3_aa: CASSVEGGVTGELFF

clone_size: NA
j_call: TRBJ1-2
d_call: TRBD1
v_call: TRBV7-9
cdr3_nt: TGTGCCAGCAGCGGGGAGATAGAGACCGGGACAGGGGGTGGCTACACCTTC
cdr3_aa: CASSGEIETGTGGGYTF

clone_size: NA
j_call: TRBJ2-7
d_call: TRBD1
v_call: TRBV30
cdr3_nt: TGTGCCTGGAGGACAGGGATATACGAGCAGTACTTC
cdr3_aa: CAWRTGIYEQYF

clone_size: few
j_call: TRBJ1-5
d_call: NA
v_call: TRBV27
cdr3_nt: TGTGCCAGCAGTCCCTATGGGGCCAGCAATCAGCCCCAGCATTTT
cdr3_aa: CASSPYGASNQPQHF

clone_size: NA
j_call: TRBJ2-7
d_call: NA
v_call: TRBV6-1
cdr3_nt: TGTGCCAGCAGTGAAAGAAGGGTATTTCCCTACGAGCAGTACTTC
cdr3_aa: CASSERRVFPYEQYF

clone_size: NA
j_call: TRBJ2-7
d_call: TRBD1
v_call: TRBV11-2
cdr3_nt: TGTGCCAGCAGCTCCGGGACAGGGGGTCACGAGCAGTACTTC
cdr3_aa: CASSSGTGGHEQYF

clone_size: NA
j_call: TRBJ2-6
d_call: NA
v_call: TRBV11-2
cdr3_nt: TGTGCCAGCAGCAGAGCAGTCGTCCTGGCCGGGGCCAACGTCCTGACTTTC
cdr3_aa: CASSRAVVLAGANVLTF

clone_size: once
j_call: TRBJ2-1
d_call: NA
v_call: TRBV7-3
cdr3_nt: TGTGCCAGCAGCCCGCCCGGGAAAAAAGGGGATGAGCAGTTCTTC
cdr3_aa: CASSPPGKKGDEQFF

clone_size: NA
j_call: TRBJ1-2
d_call: TRBD1
v_call: TRBV19
cdr3_nt: TGTGCCAGCTCCGTGGACAGGGACGACTATGGCTACACCTTC
cdr3_aa: CASSVDRDDYGYTF

clone_size: NA
j_call: TRBJ2-3
d_call: NA
v_call: TRBV7-9
cdr3_nt: TGTGCCAGCAGCTTTCAGGGGCACAGGGATACGCAGTATTTT
cdr3_aa: CASSFQGHRDTQYF

clone_size: NA
j_call: TRBJ1-2
d_call: TRBD1
v_call: TRBV10-3
cdr3_nt: TGTGCCATCAGTGACCGGACAGGGAGCTATGGCTACACCTTC
cdr3_aa: CAISDRTGSYGYTF

clone_size: NA
j_call: TRBJ1-1
d_call: TRBD1
v_call: TRBV27
cdr3_nt: TGTGCCAGCAGTAGTACAGGGGCAAACACTGAAGCTTTCTTT
cdr3_aa: CASSSTGANTEAFF

clone_size: NA
j_call: TRBJ2-6
d_call: NA
v_call: TRBV6-1
cdr3_nt: TGTGCCTGCGGCGGACGCCATTCTGGGGCCAACGTCCTGACTTTC
cdr3_aa: CACGGRHSGANVLTF

clone_size: NA
j_call: TRBJ1-2
d_call: NA
v_call: TRBV6-1
cdr3_nt: TGTGCCAGCAGCGTTCGACGGATTACTAACTATGGCTACACCTTC
cdr3_aa: CASSVRRITNYGYTF

clone_size: NA
j_call: TRBJ2-2
d_call: NA
v_call: TRBV27
cdr3_nt: TGTGCCAGCAGTACCCACAGGGAAACCGGGGAGCTGTTTTTT
cdr3_aa: CASSTHRETGELFF

clone_size: NA
j_call: TRBJ1-1
d_call: NA
v_call: TRBV19
cdr3_nt: TGTGCCAGTAGTATGGGTGGGGCCGGCGGTAGGACTGAAGCTTTCTTT
cdr3_aa: CASSMGGAGGRTEAFF

clone_size: NA
j_call: TRBJ1-5
d_call: NA
v_call: TRBV6-1
cdr3_nt: TGTGCCAGCAGTGTGCTAGGACAACAGCCCCAGCATTTT
cdr3_aa: CASSVLGQQPQHF

clone_size: NA
j_call: TRBJ1-3
d_call: NA
v_call: TRBV7-9
cdr3_nt: TGTGCCAGCAGCTCTGGGACACTTGGAAACACCATATATTTT
cdr3_aa: CASSSGTLGNTIYF

clone_size: NA
j_call: TRBJ1-3
d_call: TRBD1
v_call: TRBV9
cdr3_nt: TGTGCCAGCAGCGTACAGGGGGCCGGAGGTAGCACCATATATTTT
cdr3_aa: CASSVQGAGGSTIYF

clone_size: NA
j_call: TRBJ2-7
d_call: NA
v_call: TRBV28
cdr3_nt: TGTGCCAGCAGTTTTAGAGGACTGTCCTCCTACGAGCAGTACTTC
cdr3_aa: CASSFRGLSSYEQYF

clone_size: NA
j_call: TRBJ1-1
d_call: NA
v_call: TRBV30
cdr3_nt: TGTGCCTGGTTGTGGGGCCCTGAAGCTTTCTTT
cdr3_aa: CAWLWGPEAFF

clone_size: NA
j_call: TRBJ1-2
d_call: NA
v_call: TRBV11-1
cdr3_nt: TGTGCCAGCAGCTTAGATTCTGGGGCTCCCGATGGCTACACCTTC
cdr3_aa: CASSLDSGAPDGYTF

clone_size: NA
j_call: TRBJ2-1
d_call: NA
v_call: TRBV28
cdr3_nt: TGTGCCAGCAACCTAGCCCTAGGTGACTACAATGAGCAGTTCTTC
cdr3_aa: CASNLALGDYNEQFF

clone_size: NA
j_call: TRBJ2-7
d_call: NA
v_call: TRBV28
cdr3_nt: TGTGCCAGCAGTTTAGTGGTAACGGGATACGCTGGAGAGCAGTACTTC
cdr3_aa: CASSLVVTGYAGEQYF

clone_size: NA
j_call: TRBJ2-4
d_call: TRBD1
v_call: TRBV27
cdr3_nt: TGTGCCAGCAGGGATCCGGGACAGCGAGACATTCAGTACTTC
cdr3_aa: CASRDPGQRDIQYF

clone_size: NA
j_call: TRBJ2-1
d_call: TRBD1
v_call: TRBV9
cdr3_nt: TGTGCCAGCAGCGTAGCACGTACAGGGGGAACCTACAATGAGCAGTTCTTC
cdr3_aa: CASSVARTGGTYNEQFF

clone_size: NA
j_call: TRBJ2-1
d_call: TRBD2
v_call: TRBV27
cdr3_nt: TGTGCCAGCAGTTTAGGTCCTAGCGGTTCCTACAATGAGCAGTTCTTC
cdr3_aa: CASSLGPSGSYNEQFF

clone_size: NA
j_call: TRBJ1-1
d_call: NA
v_call: TRBV7-9
cdr3_nt: TGTGCCAGCAGCTTAGTGGGTGGGGCACGGACTGAAGCTTTCTTT
cdr3_aa: CASSLVGGARTEAFF

clone_size: NA
j_call: TRBJ2-3
d_call: NA
v_call: TRBV29-1
cdr3_nt: TGCAGCGTTGAAGATCAACCCAGAGCAATAGATACGCAGTATTTT
cdr3_aa: CSVEDQPRAIDTQYF

clone_size: NA
j_call: TRBJ1-1
d_call: TRBD1
v_call: TRBV18
cdr3_nt: TGTGCCAGCTCACTAGGGGACAGACGGGCCACTGAAGCTTTCTTT
cdr3_aa: CASSLGDRRATEAFF

clone_size: NA
j_call: TRBJ2-7
d_call: TRBD2
v_call: TRBV27
cdr3_nt: TGTGCCAGCAGCCTAGCGGGATTTAGTGGCGAGCAGTACTTC
cdr3_aa: CASSLAGFSGEQYF

clone_size: NA
j_call: TRBJ1-4
d_call: NA
v_call: TRBV27
cdr3_nt: TGTGCCAGCAGTTTATCTATCGGAGCAACTAATGAAAAACTGTTTTTT
cdr3_aa: CASSLSIGATNEKLFF

clone_size: NA
j_call: TRBJ2-3
d_call: TRBD2
v_call: TRBV4-1
cdr3_nt: TGCGCCAGCAGCCAAGAAGGAACTAGCGGCTTCACAGATACGCAGTATTTT
cdr3_aa: CASSQEGTSGFTDTQYF

clone_size: NA
j_call: TRBJ2-1
d_call: TRBD2
v_call: TRBV4-2
cdr3_nt: TGTGCCAGCAGCCCCCGACTAGCGGGGACGGGTAATGAGCAGTTCTTC
cdr3_aa: CASSPRLAGTGNEQFF